The 16 T cell receptor beta chains given below trace back to one sample, sequenced in a study of metastatic and nonmetastatic thyroid tumors. Through MiXCR, TCRdb re-clonotyped the PCR reads. The data show 60,000 or so clones, just over 4% seen once. None of the patients had undergone any treatment ahead of thyroid surgery. Sequenced: blood. The receptors derive from a female donor with papillary thyroid cancer or a benign thyroid nodule (not recorded which). Some clones in this sample may be carry-over from other donors' samples.

The chain combines TRBV28 with TRBJ1-2; no clear D. Deletions cut 6 bases from V and 5 bases from J, with 13 bases between. CDR1 and CDR2 from the germline V gene are MDHEN and SYDVKM. The CDR3 spans 13 residues. The CDR3 loop is CASSPSLGYGYTF. As DNA, the CDR3 is TGTGCCAGCAGCCCGTCCCTGGGGTATGGCTACACCTTC.

This clone appeared many times. This sequence joins TRBV28 and TRBJ1-6; no clear D. This CDR3 is 14 amino acids long. The germline V gene has CDR1 MDHEN and CDR2 SYDVKM. The V end lost 3 bases, the J end lost 13 bases, and 16 bases lay between the germline ends. The CDR3 coding sequence is TGTGCCAGCAGTTTGGTGGCAGGAACGAGGCCCCTCCACTTT. Translated, it gives CASSLVAGTRPLHF.

This clone has a count of ten or more. The junction differs from germline at one of its ends, possibly a read error. Other DNA variants within this sample encode the same CDR3. The chain couples TRBV11-2 to TRBJ1-1, with no clear D. This CDR3 has 16 residues. Germline-derived CDR1 and CDR2 are SGHAT and FQNNGV. CDR3 amino acids: CASSFGRTLMNTEAFF. In DNA, the CDR3 is TGTGCCAGCAGCTTCGGACGGACCCTCATGAACACCGAAGCTTTCTTT.

This clone was recorded many times. The gene calls are TRBV7-9 and TRBJ2-1; TRBD1 might be the D (7 bases). Trimming removed 5 bases at V and 8 bases at J, with 19 bases between. Germline V gene data show CDR1 as SEHNR and CDR2 as FQNEAQ (reference sequence). This CDR3 has 15 residues. CDR3 nucleotide sequence: TGTGCCAGCAGCCGCACGACAGGGACTGGCTATGAGCAGTTCTTC. This translates into CASSRTTGTGYEQFF.

This clone came up many times. V usage is TRBV7-9 and J usage is TRBJ2-1; tentatively, D is TRBD1 (6 bases). CDR1 SEHNR and CDR2 FQNEAQ come from the germline V gene (reference sequence). V lost 2 bases, J lost 1 base, and 9 bases lay in between. The CDR3 length is 15 residues. The CDR3 DNA reads as TGTGCCAGCAGCTTACGAACAGGGTCCTACAATGAGCAGTTCTTC. Its protein is CASSLRTGSYNEQFF. The full variable domain, its missing parts supplied by reference TRBV7-9 and TRBJ2-1, is DTGVSQNPRHKITKRGQNVTFRCDPISEHNRLYWYRQTLGQGPEFLTYFQNEAQLEKSRLLSDRFSAERPKGSFSTLEIQRTEQGDSAMYLCASSLRTGSYNEQFFGPGTRLTVL.

The V call is TRBV6-1, the J call TRBJ2-7; unclear D gene. Per germline, CDR1 MNHNS and CDR2 SASEGT. This CDR3 comprises 13 residues. Trimming stripped 4 bases from V and 7 bases from J, with 14 bases between. The DNA for the CDR3 is TGTGCCAGCAGTGGATTTTTACACAATGAGCAGTACTTC. Its translation is CASSGFLHNEQYF.

There are many counts of this clone. The chain carries TRBV7-9 and TRBJ2-7; tentative D call: TRBD1 (8 bases). The length of the CDR3 is 14 residues. Per the germline V gene, CDR1 is SEHNR and CDR2 is FQNEAQ (reference sequence). The germline V and J ends were trimmed by 4 bases and 4 bases, with 14 bases remaining between them. The chain's CDR3 is CASSSDRGGYEQYF. The CDR3, as DNA: TGTGCCAGCAGCTCCGACAGGGGAGGGTACGAGCAGTACTTC.

This clone has just a few counts. CDR3 nucleotides: TGTGCCAGCAACATACGACAGATGTCGGCGAACACTGAAGCTTTCTTT. Amino acids: CASNIRQMSANTEAFF. The rearrangement links TRBV2 to TRBJ1-1; possible D gene TRBD1, 5 bases. In germline, CDR1 is SNHLY, CDR2 FYNNEI. V lost 7 bases and J lost 1, with 19 bases in between. This CDR3 spans 16 amino acids.

CDR3 sequence: CASSFGDTLWGYTF. CDR3 nucleotide sequence: TGTGCCAGCAGTTTTGGGGACACCTTATGGGGCTACACCTTC. The J gene is TRBJ1-2, the V gene TRBV12-3 or TRBV12-4; TRBD1 might be the D (6 bases). The CDR3 covers 14 residues. V was shortened by 3 bases and J by 8 bases, with 16 bases between the two germline ends.

This clone was counted at least ten times. The rearrangement links TRBV6-1 to TRBJ2-7; TRBD2 is a possible D gene (5 bases). Trimming took off 10 bases at V and 5 bases at J, with 15 bases between the two ends. CDR1 and CDR2 (germline): MNHNS, SASEGT. The CDR3 consists of 12 residues. The CDR3 DNA reads TGTGCCACTCTCGGGGTCTCTGACGAGCAGTACTTC. This encodes CATLGVSDEQYF.

This clone has ten or more counts. This chain uses TRBV6-1 with TRBJ2-2; D gene unclear. V gave up 5 bases and J gave up 1 base, with 8 bases separating them. CDR3 length equals 14 residues. The germline CDR1 and CDR2 sequences are MNHNS and SASEGT. This chain's CDR3 is CASSRVMNTGELFF. Here the CDR3 DNA reads TGTGCCAGCAGTAGGGTTATGAACACCGGGGAGCTGTTTTTT.

This chain links TRBV2 with TRBJ2-7, with D maybe TRBD1 (5 bases). The ends were cut back, 4 bases at V and 6 bases at J, with 16 bases in the middle. From germline, CDR1 is SNHLY and CDR2 FYNNEI. This CDR3 contains 14 residues. CDR3 region: CASSGVRDTGEQYF. The CDR3 region has the DNA TGTGCCAGCAGTGGGGTCAGGGATACCGGCGAGCAGTACTTC.

Concerning this clone: Possible read error: a much larger clone is one base away. The chain has TRBV20-1 and TRBJ1-1; D not resolved. This CDR3 is 12 amino acids long. Germline V lookup: CDR1 DFQATT, CDR2 SNEGSKA (reference sequence). The CDR3 here is CSARSPNNEAFF. CDR3 coding DNA: TGCAGTGCTAGGTCGCCGAACAATGAAGCTTTCTTT.

This clone has a handful of counts. This rearrangement joins TRBV12-5 to TRBJ2-3, with 9 nucleotides matching TRBD1. Trimming removed 5 bases from V and 11 bases from J; junction bases left unmatched: 11. From germline, CDR1 is LGHNT and CDR2 FRNRAP. This CDR3 region has 14 residues. CDR3 DNA sequence: TGTGCTAGTGGTGCCGGACAGGGGTTCTACGAGCAGTATTTT. Its translation is CASGAGQGFYEQYF.

This clone appeared many times. J is TRBJ1-2 and V is TRBV29-1; D not certain. V was shortened by 4 bases and J by 3 bases, with 15 bases between the two germline ends. Germline loops: CDR1 SQVTM, CDR2 ANQGSEA. The CDR3 spans 14 residues. The CDR3 nucleotides read TGCAGCGTTGTTCCAAGGGATCCTTACTATGGCTACACCTTC. This sequence encodes CSVVPRDPYYGYTF.

There are many counts of this clone. The genes are TRBV5-5 and TRBJ2-7, with D perhaps TRBD2 (6 bases). V gave up 3 bases and J gave up 0 bases, with 10 bases separating them. The CDR3 has 14 amino acids. Germline CDR1 is SGHKS and CDR2 is YYEKEE (reference sequence). The CDR3 nucleotides read TGTGCCAGCAGCTCGGACTATTACTCCTACGAGCAGTACTTC. The encoded protein is CASSSDYYSYEQYF.